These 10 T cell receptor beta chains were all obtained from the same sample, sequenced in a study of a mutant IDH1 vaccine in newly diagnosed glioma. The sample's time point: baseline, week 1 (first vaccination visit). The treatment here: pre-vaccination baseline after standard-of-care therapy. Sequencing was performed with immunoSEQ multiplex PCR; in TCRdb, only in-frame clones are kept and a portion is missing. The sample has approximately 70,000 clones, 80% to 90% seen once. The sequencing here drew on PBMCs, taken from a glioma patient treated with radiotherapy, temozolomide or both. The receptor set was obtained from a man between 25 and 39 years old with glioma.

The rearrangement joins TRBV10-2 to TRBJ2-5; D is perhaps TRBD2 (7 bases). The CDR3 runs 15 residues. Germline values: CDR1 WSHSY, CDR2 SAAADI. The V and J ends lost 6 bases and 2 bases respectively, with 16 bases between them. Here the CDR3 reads CASSPGRGHQETQYF. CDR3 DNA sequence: TGCGCCAGCAGCCCCGGGCGGGGGCATCAAGAGACCCAGTACTTC.

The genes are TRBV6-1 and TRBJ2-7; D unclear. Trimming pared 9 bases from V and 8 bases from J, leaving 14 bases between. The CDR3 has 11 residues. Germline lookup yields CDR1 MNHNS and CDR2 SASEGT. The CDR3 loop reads CASQDPRKQYF. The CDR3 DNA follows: TGTGCCAGTCAAGACCCACGTAAGCAGTACTTC.

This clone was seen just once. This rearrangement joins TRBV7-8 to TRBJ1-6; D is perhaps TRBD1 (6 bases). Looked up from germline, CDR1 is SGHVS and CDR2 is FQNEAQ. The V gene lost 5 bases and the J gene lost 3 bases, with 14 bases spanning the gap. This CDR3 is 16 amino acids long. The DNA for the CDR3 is TGTGCCAGCAGCAAAGACAGGACCAGCTATAATTCACCCCTCCACTTT. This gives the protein CASSKDRTSYNSPLHF.

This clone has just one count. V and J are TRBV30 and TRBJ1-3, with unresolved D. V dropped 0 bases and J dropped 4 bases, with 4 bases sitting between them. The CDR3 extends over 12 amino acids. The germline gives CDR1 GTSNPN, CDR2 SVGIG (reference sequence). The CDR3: CAWSVQGNTIYF. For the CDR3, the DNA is TGTGCCTGGAGTGTACAAGGAAACACCATATATTTT.

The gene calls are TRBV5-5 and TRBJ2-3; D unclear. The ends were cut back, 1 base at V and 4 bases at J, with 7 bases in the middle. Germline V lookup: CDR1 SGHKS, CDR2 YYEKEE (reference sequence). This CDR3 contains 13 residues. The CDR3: CASSLNSPDTQYF. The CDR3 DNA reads TGTGCCAGCAGCTTGAATAGCCCAGATACGCAGTATTTT.

The DNA of the CDR3 is TGTGCCAGCAGTGACCGGGCAGGGAATGGCTACACCTTC. It is translated as CASSDRAGNGYTF. This chain joins TRBV2 and TRBJ1-2; maybe TRBD1 (5 bases). CDR1 is SNHLY and CDR2 is FYNNEI in the germline V gene. Trimming left V 3 bases short and J 6 bases short, with 11 bases between. This CDR3 region has 13 residues.

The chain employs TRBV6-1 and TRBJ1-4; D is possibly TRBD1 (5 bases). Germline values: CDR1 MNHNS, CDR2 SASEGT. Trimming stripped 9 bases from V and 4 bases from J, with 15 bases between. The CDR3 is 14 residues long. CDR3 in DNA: TGTGCCAGTCGCCCGACAGAACTTAATGAAAAACTGTTTTTT. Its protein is CASRPTELNEKLFF.

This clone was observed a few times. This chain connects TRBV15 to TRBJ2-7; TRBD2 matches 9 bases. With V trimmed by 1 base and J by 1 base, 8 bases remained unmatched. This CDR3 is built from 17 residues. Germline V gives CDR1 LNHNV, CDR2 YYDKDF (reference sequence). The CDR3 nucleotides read TGTGCCACCAGCAGAGCTTCCTTAGCGGGGGCGTCCTACGAGCAGTACTTC. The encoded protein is CATSRASLAGASYEQYF.

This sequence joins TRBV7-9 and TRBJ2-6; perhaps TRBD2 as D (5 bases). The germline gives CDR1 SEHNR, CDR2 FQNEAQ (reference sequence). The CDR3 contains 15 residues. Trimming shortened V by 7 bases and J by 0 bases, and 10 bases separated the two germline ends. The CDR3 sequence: CASTLGSSGANVLTF. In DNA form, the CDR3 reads TGTGCCAGCACCCTAGGGAGCTCTGGGGCCAACGTCCTGACTTTC.

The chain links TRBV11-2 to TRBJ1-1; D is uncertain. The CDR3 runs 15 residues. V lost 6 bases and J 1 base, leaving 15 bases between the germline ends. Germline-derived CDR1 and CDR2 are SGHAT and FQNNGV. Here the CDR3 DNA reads TGTGCCAGCAGTTCCGGACCGGGGAGGAACACTGAAGCTTTCTTT. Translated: CASSSGPGRNTEAFF.